This T cell receptor (beta chain) was recorded in a study of T cell changes during pregnancy in multiple sclerosis. Measured with immunoSEQ multiplex PCR; TCRdb has only the in-frame clones, and not every one. The sample holds more than 20,000 clones, about nine tenths seen once. V was clipped by 4 bases and J by 2 bases, with 15 bases between them. CDR3 length: 15 residues. Germline V gives CDR1 SQVTM, CDR2 ANQGSEA. The sample consisted of CD8+ T cells from peripheral blood mononuclear cells, taken in the third trimester of pregnancy. This TCR came from a female donor in good health, enrolled as a control in a pregnancy study. The rearrangement joins TRBV29-1 to TRBJ2-1; TRBD1 might be the D (5 bases). CDR3 sequence: CSVVGAPRAYNEQFF. CDR3 nucleotides: TGCAGCGTTGTAGGGGCCCCCAGGGCCTACAATGAGCAGTTCTTC.